This T cell receptor (beta chain) was obtained from a study of shared clonotypes between healthy human individuals (dated by TCRdb to 2020 to 2022). Context from the whole study: Two women and a few men aged 18 to 49 years were included in the cohort. For each donor, CD4 naive and CD4 memory were each given three plates, CD8 naive was given two plates, and CD8 memory was given one plate. The study deeply sequenced blood TCR repertoires of five healthy adults to estimate repertoire size and the extent of clonotype sharing between individuals. Libraries were prepared and TCR repertoires were sequenced by different laboratories using diverse techniques, in order to increase sequencing depth and limit assay-specific biases. Between about 0.94 and 8.9 billion PBMCs per donor were obtained by leukapheresis. Broad study findings and their caveats: The genetic and exposure-history diversity represented was limited by the small number of donors. Sampling was restricted to blood, and TCR repertoires in tissue are likely to differ from TCR repertoires in blood. Even with the large sequencing depth, rarefaction of the sorted-subset datasets indicated that sequencing was incomplete. Compared with non-shared clonotypes, the clonotypes found in all four sorted-subset donors had higher generation probabilities. When a handful of donors were compared, the shared fraction of clonotypes was about 5.4% for naive CD4, more than 3% for naive CD8, 2% to 2.5% for memory CD4, and under 0.5% for memory CD8. Naive subsets generally had larger estimated clonotype richness than memory subsets did. Pairwise subsampling led to the expectation that sequencing depth would affect the degree of clonotype sharing among donors.

Trimming accounts for 4 bases at V and 1 base at J, while the number of junction bases matched to no gene is 9. Including the terminal cysteine and phenylalanine, the CDR3 comprises 16 residues. Only the CDR3 DNA stays, 48 bases, in frame from base 1. According to the germline V gene (reference sequence), CDR1 reads SGHNT and CDR2 reads YYREEE. TCR CDR3 regions were amplified from genomic DNA by multiplex PCR using the deep immunoSEQ assay. For each cell subset, the extracted genomic DNA was distributed evenly across all wells of several immunoSEQ 96-well plates, and each plate served as one replicate. For sorted subsets, each replicate PCR was loaded with approximately 190 ng genomic DNA, equivalent to 25,000 to 35,000 T cell genomes. The purified libraries were quantified using a Qubit 3.0 fluorometer, sized with a Bioanalyzer 2100, and then quantified again using the KAPA Library Quantification kit. Every immunoSEQ 96-well plate was sequenced on a separate single-read 150-cycle Illumina NextSeq 550 flow cell. In the original analysis: The immunoSEQ output contained only junctional sequences without quality scores, so filtering could not match that applied to full-length reads. To assign V/J genes and CDR3, sequences were annotated using PyIR, a Python wrapper for IgBLAST v1.9, with IMGT germline references. Any read was removed if the V/J assignment was weak (E-value above 1e-6), the CDR3 was missing, or the read contained stop codons, out-of-frame junctions, or ambiguous translated residues. V3J clonotypes were defined as sequences sharing an identical inferred V gene, J gene, and CDR3 amino acid sequence. To compute the percentage overlap between repertoires, the number of shared unique clonotypes was divided by the size of the smaller repertoire. RTK rarefaction, the Chao1 estimator, and Recon v2.1 estimates of unobserved clonotypes were used to assess repertoire richness. For all TCRbeta clonotypes obtained by the gDNA method from a few donors, generation probabilities were computed with OLGA. Held by TCRdb, this immuneACCESS table contains in-frame sequences only and omits some clones. Under half of the omission traces to an unresolved V gene where checked; the cause of the rest is unknown. V, J and clone size were drawn from that table, and D and trimming were deduced from the DNA. Recorded for this sample are about 1.5 million clones; around 98% of them occurred a single time. The ten largest make up 0.4% to 0.55% of the sample.

About this clone itself: Its target antigen remains unknown. No base quality values were provided; no much bigger clone lies one nucleotide off.

The donors were healthy, HIV-negative adults who had no recently reported acute infections or vaccinations. Every donor was a Caucasian adult residing in Nashville, Tennessee, USA. CD4+ T cells were enriched by magnetic negative selection; naive cells were then positively selected on CD45RA, and the negative fraction formed the memory subset. Blood was collected by leukapheresis, and PBMCs were isolated by Ficoll-Histopaque density gradient centrifugation and then cryopreserved in liquid nitrogen vapor phase. Purity and quantity of every magnetically sorted T cell population were checked by analytical flow cytometry. Genomic DNA was isolated from every sorted fraction and measured by UV absorbance on a Nanodrop 2000c.

The clonotype originates from a man under 40 in good health. This chain joins TRBV5-4 to TRBJ2-3; TRBD2 agrees with 7 junctional bases. Source material: naive CD4+ T cells sorted from blood. Read against the paper, the sample's cell subset or site label means: CD45RA+ positively selected. CDR3 region: CASSPRGSGRTDTQYF. Read as DNA, the sequence is TGTGCCAGCAGCCCCCGGGGTAGCGGGCGCACAGATACGCAGTATTTT. Supplemented by the reference TRBV5-4 and TRBJ2-3 proteins around the CDR3, the complete variable domain is ETGVTQSPTHLIKTRGQQVTLRCSSQSGHNTVSWYQQALGQGPQFIFQYYREEENGRGNFPPRFSGLQFPNYSSELNVNALELDDSALYLCASSPRGSGRTDTQYFGPGTRLTVL.